These T cell receptor beta chains were read from a single sample in a study of blood T cell repertoires in COVID-19. Method: immunoSEQ multiplex PCR; TCRdb's copy keeps in-frame clones and lacks some. This sample carries about 85,000 clones, about 92% of them seen once, and the ten largest clones take roughly 2.3%. The sequenced sample consisted of peripheral blood. The receptors originated from a man in his fifties or sixties with acute or convalescent COVID-19. The CDR3 runs from the conserved cysteine through the conserved F or W. The order of the fields is V gene, J gene, clone size, D gene, CDR3 protein, CDR3 DNA. D genes are given only for firm matches. Clone size appears in some rows only: once, few, many, or a class for an expanded clone.

TRBV30	TRBJ1-1	.	TRBD1	CAWRGGTGALNTEAFF	TGTGCCTGGAGGGGTGGGACAGGGGCGCTGAACACTGAAGCTTTCTTT
TRBV7-9	TRBJ2-1	few	TRBD2	CASSLGRGVQFF	TGTGCCAGCAGCTTGGGGCGGGGGGTTCAGTTCTTC
TRBV3-1/TRBV3-2	TRBJ2-3	.	TRBD2	CASSRTLPTGSSGSGSTDTQYF	TGTGCCAGCAGCCGCACCCTTCCTACGGGGAGTAGCGGGAGTGGGAGCACAGATACGCAGTATTTT
TRBV29-1	TRBJ2-5	.	TRBD1	CSVRQGQETQYF	TGCAGCGTCCGACAGGGGCAAGAGACCCAGTACTTC
TRBV30	TRBJ2-3	.	TRBD2	CALLTRTRLDTQYF	TGTGCCCTCTTAACCCGGACTAGATTGGATACGCAGTATTTT
TRBV9	TRBJ1-4	.	TRBD1	CASSATTGVEEKLFF	TGTGCCAGCAGCGCCACAACAGGGGTGGAAGAAAAACTGTTTTTT
TRBV10-3	TRBJ2-7	.	.	CAISEIWGGNEQYF	TGTGCCATCAGTGAGATTTGGGGAGGCAACGAGCAGTACTTC
TRBV6-5	TRBJ1-4	.	TRBD1	CASSSIRGRGNEKLFF	TGTGCCAGCAGTTCTATCAGGGGGCGCGGTAATGAAAAACTGTTTTTT
TRBV2	TRBJ1-5	.	TRBD1	CASSVEGALQPQHF	TGTGCCAGCAGTGTGGAGGGGGCCTTGCAGCCCCAGCATTTT
TRBV19	TRBJ1-4	few	.	CASSIRGAEKLFF	TGTGCCAGTAGTATCCGGGGGGCGGAAAAACTGTTTTTT
TRBV4-1	TRBJ1-4	.	.	CASSPHRITNEKLFF	TGCGCCAGCAGCCCGCACAGGATTACTAATGAAAAACTGTTTTTT
TRBV30	TRBJ1-2	.	TRBD1	CAWSVGLGGFSGYTF	TGTGCCTGGAGTGTGGGATTAGGGGGCTTTTCTGGCTACACCTTC
TRBV5-8	TRBJ1-2	.	TRBD1	CASSFQGGYGYTF	TGTGCCAGCAGCTTCCAGGGGGGATATGGCTACACCTTC
TRBV2	TRBJ2-5	.	TRBD1	CASSGALTGTGPEETQYF	TGTGCCAGCAGTGGAGCTTTGACCGGGACAGGGCCAGAAGAGACCCAGTACTTC
TRBV2	TRBJ2-3	.	.	CASSGDTPSTDTQYF	TGTGCCAGCAGTGGTGACACCCCTAGCACAGATACGCAGTATTTT
TRBV6-1	TRBJ1-1	.	.	CASREGLNTEAFF	TGTGCCAGCAGAGAAGGGCTGAACACTGAAGCTTTCTTT
TRBV10-3	TRBJ2-7	.	TRBD2	CAINFSGREGEQYF	TGTGCCATCAACTTTAGCGGGAGGGAGGGAGAGCAGTACTTC
TRBV19	TRBJ1-1	.	TRBD1	CASTQTGRSAEAFF	TGTGCCAGTACCCAGACAGGGAGGAGTGCTGAAGCTTTCTTT
TRBV5-1	TRBJ2-2	once	.	CASSANLQGNTGELFF	TGCGCCAGCAGCGCGAACTTACAGGGAAACACCGGGGAGCTGTTTTTT
TRBV9	TRBJ2-3	.	.	CASSGYLTDTQYF	TGTGCCAGCAGCGGATACTTGACAGATACGCAGTATTTT
TRBV19	TRBJ2-3	.	TRBD2	CASSMRREWKDTQYF	TGTGCCAGTAGTATGAGGCGGGAGTGGAAAGATACGCAGTATTTT
TRBV6-5	TRBJ1-1	.	.	CASSIALEAFF	TGTGCCAGCTCTATAGCCCTCGAAGCTTTCTTT
TRBV5-4	TRBJ2-1	.	.	CASSFAGKAAVNEQFF	TGTGCCAGCAGCTTTGCAGGCAAGGCTGCCGTGAATGAGCAGTTCTTC
TRBV5-1	TRBJ1-1	.	.	CASSLQGILTEAFF	TGCGCCAGCAGCTTACAGGGAATTCTCACTGAAGCTTTCTTT
TRBV19	TRBJ2-1	.	.	CASSPPTGYNEQFF	TGTGCCAGTAGTCCCCCGACAGGCTACAATGAGCAGTTCTTC
TRBV4-3	TRBJ2-1	.	.	CASSPGGNNEQFF	TGCGCCAGCAGCCCCGGGGGTAACAATGAGCAGTTCTTC
TRBV4-3	TRBJ1-2	.	.	CASSQERAQGSGSYTF	TGCGCCAGCAGCCAAGAAAGGGCGCAGGGGTCTGGGAGCTACACCTTC
TRBV7-3	TRBJ1-2	once	TRBD1	CASSPYRGLGYTF	TGTGCCAGCAGCCCGTACAGGGGGCTTGGCTACACCTTC
TRBV4-1	TRBJ2-5	once	TRBD2	CASSQDQRGVLGPQYF	TGCGCCAGCAGCCAAGATCAGCGGGGGGTTCTTGGGCCCCAGTACTTC
TRBV7-8	TRBJ2-7	.	TRBD1	CATGQGATYEQYF	TGTGCCACCGGACAGGGGGCCACTTACGAGCAGTACTTC
TRBV28	TRBJ1-5	.	.	CASSLWGGVSNQPQHF	TGTGCCAGCAGTTTATGGGGGGGGGTAAGCAATCAGCCCCAGCATTTT
TRBV6-5	TRBJ1-1	.	.	CASGGREAEAFF	TGTGCCAGTGGAGGAAGGGAGGCTGAAGCTTTCTTT
TRBV11-2	TRBJ1-1	.	.	CASSFLTMNTEAFF	TGTGCCAGCAGCTTTCTTACAATGAACACTGAAGCTTTCTTT
TRBV2	TRBJ2-7	.	.	CASSVEGSRGTYEQYF	TGTGCCAGCAGTGTCGAAGGTAGTCGGGGGACCTACGAGCAGTACTTC
TRBV6-5	TRBJ2-6	.	.	CASNGGPGANVLTF	TGTGCCAGCAATGGCGGGCCCGGGGCCAACGTCCTGACTTTC
TRBV2	TRBJ1-5	.	.	CASSEAAPPQPQHF	TGTGCCAGCAGTGAAGCGGCCCCCCCTCAGCCCCAGCATTTT
TRBV7-3	TRBJ2-2	once	.	CASSLTAFGRVNTGELFF	TGTGCCAGCAGCTTAACTGCTTTTGGCAGGGTAAACACCGGGGAGCTGTTTTTT
TRBV5-1	TRBJ2-7	.	TRBD1	CASSLDEGQIYEQYF	TGCGCCAGCAGCTTGGATGAGGGACAGATCTACGAGCAGTACTTC
TRBV6-2/TRBV6-3	TRBJ2-1	.	.	CASSSPTRTSDEQFF	TGTGCCAGCAGCTCTCCGACTAGGACAAGCGATGAGCAGTTCTTC